This entry lists 4 T cell receptor beta chains sequenced from one sample in a study of blood T cell repertoires in COVID-19. Assay used: immunoSEQ multiplex PCR; TCRdb lists only in-frame clones, some missing. The sample lists roughly 120,000 clones; over 65% were seen once. Specimen: peripheral blood. These receptors originate from a man aged 30 to 39 with acute or convalescent COVID-19.

The chain has TRBV18 and TRBJ2-3, with TRBD1 matching 8 bases. The V gene's germline CDR1 is KGHSH and CDR2 LQKENI. The length of the CDR3 is 16 residues. With 6 bases clipped from V and 0 bases from J, the junction kept 8 bases outside the gene matches. The CDR3: CASSYETGASTDTQYF. In DNA form, the CDR3 reads TGTGCCAGCTCCTATGAGACAGGGGCCAGCACAGATACGCAGTATTTT.

The chain carries TRBV28 and TRBJ2-3, with 8 bases lining up with TRBD2. V was pared by 2 bases and J by 6 bases, with 10 bases of the junction left unmatched. The CDR3 totals 16 residues. Germline lookup yields CDR1 MDHEN and CDR2 SYDVKM. The chain's CDR3 is CASSLGAAGAGDTQYF. The DNA of the CDR3 is TGTGCCAGCAGTTTAGGGGCAGCGGGGGCTGGGGATACGCAGTATTTT.

The rearrangement joins TRBV5-5 to TRBJ2-1; TRBD1 aligns across 9 bases. The CDR3 extends over 14 amino acids. The germline V gene encodes CDR1 SGHKS and CDR2 YYEKEE (reference sequence). After removal of 2 bases from V and 8 bases from J, the junction contained 5 bases not matched to a gene. CDR3 sequence (DNA): TGTGCCAGCAGCTTTAGGACAGGGGAGGATGAGCAGTTCTTC. Its translation is CASSFRTGEDEQFF.

The V call is TRBV7-3, the J call TRBJ1-1; 7 positions agree with TRBD1. V gave up 0 bases and J gave up 0 bases; unmatched junction bases: 7. In germline, CDR1 is SGHTA, CDR2 FQGTGA. This CDR3 is 17 amino acids long. CDR3 nucleotide sequence: TGTGCCAGCAGCTTAACGCCAATGGGACAGCTGAACACTGAAGCTTTCTTT. Translation: CASSLTPMGQLNTEAFF. The whole variable domain, remainder taken from reference TRBV7-3 and TRBJ1-1, is GAGVSQTPSNKVTEKGKYVELRCDPISGHTALYWYRQSLGQGPEFLIYFQGTGAADDSGLPNDRFFAVRPEGSVSTLKIQRTERGDSAVYLCASSLTPMGQLNTEAFFGQGTRLTVV.